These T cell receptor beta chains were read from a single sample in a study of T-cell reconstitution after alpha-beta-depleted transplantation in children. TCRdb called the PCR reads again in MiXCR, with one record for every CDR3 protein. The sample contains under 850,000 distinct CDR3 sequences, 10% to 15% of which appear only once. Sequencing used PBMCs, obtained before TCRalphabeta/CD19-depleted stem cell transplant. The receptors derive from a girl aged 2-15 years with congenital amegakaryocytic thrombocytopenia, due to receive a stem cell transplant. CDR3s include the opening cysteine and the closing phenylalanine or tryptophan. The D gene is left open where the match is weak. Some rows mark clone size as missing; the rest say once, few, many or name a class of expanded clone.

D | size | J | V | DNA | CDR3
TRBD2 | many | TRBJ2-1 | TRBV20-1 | TGCAGTGCTCCTCCCGGGACTAGTAATGAGCAGTTCTTC | CSAPPGTSNEQFF
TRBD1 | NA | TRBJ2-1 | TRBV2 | TGTGCCAGCAGGGCACAGGGGAATGAGCAGTTCTTC | CASRAQGNEQFF
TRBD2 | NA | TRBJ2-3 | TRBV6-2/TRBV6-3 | TGTGCCAGCAGACGGACTAGCGCTCGGAATACGCAGTATTTT | CASRRTSARNTQYF
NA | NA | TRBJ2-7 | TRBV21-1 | TGTGCCAGCAGCACCGGGACTAGCGGGATTTTTCGGTCGCGCGAGCAGTACTTC | CASSTGTSGIFRSREQYF
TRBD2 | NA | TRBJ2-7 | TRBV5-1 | TGCGCCAGCAGATCGGGACTAGCGGCTGCCTACGAGCAGTACTTC | CASRSGLAAAYEQYF
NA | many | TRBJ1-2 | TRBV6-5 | TGTGCCAGCAGTTACCGCGGGAGCTACACCTTC | CASSYRGSYTF
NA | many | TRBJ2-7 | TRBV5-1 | TGCGCCAGCAGCTTTCGACAGGCCTACGAGCAGTACTTC | CASSFRQAYEQYF
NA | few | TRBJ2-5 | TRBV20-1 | TGCAGTGCTAGCCGCAGGCTAACCCGAGGGGAGACCCAGTACTTC | CSASRRLTRGETQYF
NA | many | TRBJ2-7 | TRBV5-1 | TGCGCCAGCAGCAGGGTAAGCTCCTACGAGCAGTACTTC | CASSRVSSYEQYF
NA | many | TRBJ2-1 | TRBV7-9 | TGTGCCAGCAGCTGGCAGGTGGATATTGAGCAGTTCTTC | CASSWQVDIEQFF
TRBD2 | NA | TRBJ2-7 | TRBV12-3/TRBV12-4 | TGTGCCAGCAGCGACGGGACTAGCGGGAGTCCCCCCTACGAGCAGTACTTC | CASSDGTSGSPPYEQYF
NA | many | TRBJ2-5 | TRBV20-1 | TGCAGTGTTGGACGGAACCAAGAGACCCAGTACTTC | CSVGRNQETQYF
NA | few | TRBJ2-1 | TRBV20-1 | TGCAGTGCTAGCGGGTTACGCAATGAGCAGTTCTTC | CSASGLRNEQFF
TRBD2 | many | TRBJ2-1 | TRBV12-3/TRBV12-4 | TGTGCCAGCAGACGACGTCCCGAGCGGGAGACCTACAATGAGCAGTTCTTC | CASRRRPERETYNEQFF
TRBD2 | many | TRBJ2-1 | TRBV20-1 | TGCAGTGCTAGAGATTCGGGGGGAGTTGGGGATGAGCAGTTCTTC | CSARDSGGVGDEQFF
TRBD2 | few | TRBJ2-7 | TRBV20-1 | TGCAGTGCTAGAGACGCGGGAGAGATATACGAGCAGTACTTC | CSARDAGEIYEQYF
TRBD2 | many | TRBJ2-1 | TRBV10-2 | TGCGCCAGCAGTGGGGGGACTAGCGGGTACAATGAGCAGTTCTTC | CASSGGTSGYNEQFF
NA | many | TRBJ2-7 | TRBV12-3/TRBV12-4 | TGTGCCACCCAACAGTCATGGAACGAGCAGTACTTC | CATQQSWNEQYF
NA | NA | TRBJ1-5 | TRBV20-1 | TGCTGTGCTAGTAATTCCCTCTGGGGGTATGGCAATCAGCCCCAGCATTTT | CCASNSLWGYGNQPQHF
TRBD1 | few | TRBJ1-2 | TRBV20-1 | TGCAGTGCAGCGGGACAGGGGACCATGTATGGCTACACCTTC | CSAAGQGTMYGYTF
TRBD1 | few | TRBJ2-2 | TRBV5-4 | TGTGCCAGCAGCTTAGGGGGCCGCTCCTTGAACACCGGGGAGCTGTTTTTT | CASSLGGRSLNTGELFF
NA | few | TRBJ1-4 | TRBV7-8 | TGTGCCAGCAGCTTAGGTTGGGGGGCTAATGAAAAACTGTTTTTT | CASSLGWGANEKLFF
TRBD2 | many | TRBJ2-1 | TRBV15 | TGTGCCACCAGCAGAGAGGGACTAGCGGGAGGTAATGAGCAGTTCTTC | CATSREGLAGGNEQFF
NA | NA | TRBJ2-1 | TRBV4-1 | TGCGCCAGCAGCCAAGATCTCCCCGCGAGGAGCTCCTACAATGAGCAGTTCTTC | CASSQDLPARSSYNEQFF
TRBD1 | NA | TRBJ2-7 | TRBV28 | TGTGCCAGCAGTTTACCGGGACAGGGACCCTACGAGCAGTACTTC | CASSLPGQGPYEQYF
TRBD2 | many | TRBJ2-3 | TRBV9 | TGTGCCAGCAGCGTGGCAGAAACTAGCGGGAGGGCATTGACAGATACGCAGTATTTT | CASSVAETSGRALTDTQYF
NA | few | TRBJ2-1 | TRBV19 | TGTGCCAGTAGTAAGACCCTCCAGGGGGGGACATTCTACAATGAGCAGTTCTTC | CASSKTLQGGTFYNEQFF
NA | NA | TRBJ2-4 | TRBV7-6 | TGTGCCAGCAGCTTACACACGAACATTCAGTACTTC | CASSLHTNIQYF
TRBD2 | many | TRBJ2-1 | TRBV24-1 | TGTGCCACCAGTGATGCGTCGGGACTAGCGGTTTCCTCCTACAATGAGCAGTTCTTC | CATSDASGLAVSSYNEQFF
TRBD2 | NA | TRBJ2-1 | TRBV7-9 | TGTGCCAGCAGCCGGAATCCCGGACTAGCGGGACAATATGAGCAGTTCTTC | CASSRNPGLAGQYEQFF
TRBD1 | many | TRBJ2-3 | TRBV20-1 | TGCAGTGCTAGAGGGACAGGAGGTACGCAGTATTTT | CSARGTGGTQYF
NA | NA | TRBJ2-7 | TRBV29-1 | TGCAGCGTTGGGGACGGGGGTGAGCAGTACTTC | CSVGDGGEQYF
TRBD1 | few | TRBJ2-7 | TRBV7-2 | TGTGCCAGCAGCGCAGGACAGGTTTCCTACGAGCAGTACTTC | CASSAGQVSYEQYF
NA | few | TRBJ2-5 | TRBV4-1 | TGCGCCAGCAGCGAGACTAGTTCCCAGCAAGAGACCCAGTATTTC | CASSETSSQQETQYF
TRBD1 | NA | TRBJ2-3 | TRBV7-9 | TGTGCCAGTTCGGGACAGGGGACAGCCAGAGTCACAGATACGCAGTATTTT | CASSGQGTARVTDTQYF
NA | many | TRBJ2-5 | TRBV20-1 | TGCAGTGTCCCCCCGGGGAGAGGAAACTACCAAGAGACCCAGTACTTC | CSVPPGRGNYQETQYF
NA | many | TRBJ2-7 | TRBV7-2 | TGTGCCAGCAGCTTAGAGTGGGCGTACGAGCAGTACTTC | CASSLEWAYEQYF
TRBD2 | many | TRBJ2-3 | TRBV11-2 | TGTGCCAGCAGCATAATAGCGGGAGATCTCCTAAGGACGCAGTATTTT | CASSIIAGDLLRTQYF
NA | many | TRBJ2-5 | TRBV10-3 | TGTGCCATCAGTGAGTCCAGGACAATCCAAGAGACCCAGTACTTC | CAISESRTIQETQYF
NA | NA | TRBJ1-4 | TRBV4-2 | TGTGCCAGCAGCCAGAGAGGGGGGACCCCTAATGAAAAACTGTTTTTT | CASSQRGGTPNEKLFF
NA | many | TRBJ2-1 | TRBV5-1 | TGCGCCAGCAGCCCGGTTAAGTCGGACTACAATGAGCAGTTCTTC | CASSPVKSDYNEQFF
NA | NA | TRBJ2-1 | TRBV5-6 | TGTGCCAGCACCAGGGAGTCAGGGGAGTTCTTC | CASTRESGEFF
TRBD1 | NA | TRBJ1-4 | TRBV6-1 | TGTGCCAGCAGTCCGGGACAGGGGAGTGAAAAACTGTTTTTT | CASSPGQGSEKLFF
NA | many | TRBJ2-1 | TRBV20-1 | TGCAGTGCTAGAGGGAATAGGAACAATGAGCAGTTCTTC | CSARGNRNNEQFF
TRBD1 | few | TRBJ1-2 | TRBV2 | TGTGCCAGCCTGGGTCCGGGGACAGGCAATCCGAACTATGGCTACACCTTC | CASLGPGTGNPNYGYTF
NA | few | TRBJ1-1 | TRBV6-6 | TGTGCCAGCAGTTACGCCAGGAACACTGAAGCTTTCTTT | CASSYARNTEAFF
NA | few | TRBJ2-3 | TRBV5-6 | TGTGCCAGCAGCTCCGGGGAGGGGGCAAGCTTCGCAGATACGCAGTATTTT | CASSSGEGASFADTQYF
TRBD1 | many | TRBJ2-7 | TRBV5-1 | TGCGCCAGCAGCCTGGGCGGGACAGGGGTTTACGAGCAGTACTTC | CASSLGGTGVYEQYF
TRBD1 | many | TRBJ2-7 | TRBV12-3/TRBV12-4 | TGTGCCAGCAGTTTAACAGGGGGCGTCGAGCAGTACTTC | CASSLTGGVEQYF
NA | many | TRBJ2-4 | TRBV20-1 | TGCAGTGCTGTCTTAGCCAAAAACATTCAGTACTTC | CSAVLAKNIQYF
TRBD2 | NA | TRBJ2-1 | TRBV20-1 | TGCAGTGCTAGATTAGCGGGGTTGCCGATGGGGAATGAGCAGTTCTTC | CSARLAGLPMGNEQFF
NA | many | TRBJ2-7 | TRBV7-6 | TGTGCCAGCAGCCCTCTGTGGTTCAGCTCCTACGAGCAGTACTTC | CASSPLWFSSYEQYF
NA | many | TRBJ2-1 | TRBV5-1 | TGCGCCAGCAGGATGGGCCATGAGCAGTTCTTC | CASRMGHEQFF
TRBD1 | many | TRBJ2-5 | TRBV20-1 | TGCAGTGCTGTACAGGGGGCTCGAGAGACCCAGTACTTC | CSAVQGARETQYF
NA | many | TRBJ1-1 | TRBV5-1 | TGCGCCAGCAGACCAGCACAGAACACTGAAGCTTTCTTT | CASRPAQNTEAFF
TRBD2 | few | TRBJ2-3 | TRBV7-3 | TGTGCCAGCAGCTTAAAGGCGGGGGGACTAGCGGTCACAGATACGCAGTATTTT | CASSLKAGGLAVTDTQYF
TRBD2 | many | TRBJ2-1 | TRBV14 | TGTGCCAGCAGCCCAACTAGCGGGAGATATGAGCAGTTCTTC | CASSPTSGRYEQFF
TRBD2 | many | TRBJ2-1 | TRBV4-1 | TGCGCCAGCAAACGACTAGCGGGGCCGAATGAGCAGTTCTTC | CASKRLAGPNEQFF
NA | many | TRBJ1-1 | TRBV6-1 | TGTGCCAGCAGTGTGAGGACAGACAACACTGAAGCTTTCTTT | CASSVRTDNTEAFF
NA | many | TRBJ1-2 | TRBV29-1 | TGCAGCGTTGGTAGAACGGCCGACGGCTACACCTTC | CSVGRTADGYTF